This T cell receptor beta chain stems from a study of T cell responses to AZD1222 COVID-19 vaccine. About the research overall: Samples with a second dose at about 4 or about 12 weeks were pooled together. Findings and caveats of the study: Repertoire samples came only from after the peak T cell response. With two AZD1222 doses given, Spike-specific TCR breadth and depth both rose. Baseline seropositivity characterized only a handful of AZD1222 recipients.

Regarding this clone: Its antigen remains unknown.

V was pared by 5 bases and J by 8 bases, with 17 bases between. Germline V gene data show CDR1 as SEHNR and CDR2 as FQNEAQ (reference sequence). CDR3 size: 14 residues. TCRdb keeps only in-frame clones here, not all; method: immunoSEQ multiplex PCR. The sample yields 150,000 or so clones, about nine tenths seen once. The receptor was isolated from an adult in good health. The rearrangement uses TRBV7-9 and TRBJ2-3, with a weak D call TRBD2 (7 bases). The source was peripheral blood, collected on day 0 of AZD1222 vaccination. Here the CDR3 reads CASSRVRGPATQYF. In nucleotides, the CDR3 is TGTGCCAGCAGCCGAGTGCGGGGGCCGGCTACGCAGTATTTT.